The entry below gives a single TCR beta chain sequence along with its context. The target antigen is unknown. This CDR3 comprises 15 residues. Germline CDR1 KGHDR, CDR2 SFDVKD. This entry belongs to a study of monozygotic twins with inflammatory bowel disease. Study-wide findings and caveats: Healthy co-twins exceeded IBD patients in TCRbeta diversity as measured by inverse Simpson.

TCRdb reprocessed the 5' RACE reads and keeps a single row for each CDR3 protein, giving no DNA. The data show roughly 300,000 distinct CDR3 sequences, and the top ten clones hold over 5%. Material for sequencing was blood. The genes are TRBV24-1 and TRBJ2-5; TCRdb lists TRBD2, though no DNA is available to test this call. The receptor comes from a human donor with ulcerative colitis or Crohn's disease, or a healthy co-twin of an affected twin (not recorded which). The CDR3 reads CATSDPGLPKETQYF.